A single sample gave rise to the 13 T cell receptor beta chains below, sequenced in a study of blood T cell repertoires in COVID-19 (dated by TCRdb to the early 2020s). The library came from the immunoSEQ multiplex PCR assay. Here the immuneACCESS table is served through TCRdb, limited to in-frame sequences with V and J called. Missing clones are a known gap in these copies; in checked studies unresolved V genes cover under half, and the rest lacks a known reason. Present in this sample are about 74,000 clones, about 90% of which were seen just once. The ten largest make up 1.9% of the sample. The sample was peripheral blood. The receptors shown here come from a woman older than 75 with active or convalescent COVID-19.

The chain has TRBV25-1 and TRBJ1-2; the match to TRBD1 covers 8 bases. The CDR3 spans 14 residues. The germline V gene has CDR1 MGHDK and CDR2 SYGVNS. V lost 2 bases to trimming and J lost 7 bases; unmatched junction nucleotides: 6. The CDR3 DNA is TGTGCCAGCAGTGAAAGGCAGGGGGCGCGTGGCTACACCTTC. Its translation is CASSERQGARGYTF.

This sequence joins TRBV19 and TRBJ2-5; possibly TRBD1 for D (5 bases). Deletions cut 4 bases from V and 7 bases from J, with 13 bases between. Looked up from germline, CDR1 is LNHDA and CDR2 is SQIVND (reference sequence). This CDR3 has 13 amino acids. CDR3 in DNA: TGTGCCAGTAGTACGGCCCAAACAGGGACCCAGTACTTC. This translates into CASSTAQTGTQYF.

The genes are TRBV3-1 (or the pseudogene TRBV3-2) and TRBJ2-3; a weak D match, TRBD2 (7 bases). The CDR3 runs 20 residues. Germline CDR1 is LGHDT and CDR2 is YNNKEL (reference sequence). With 4 bases removed from V and 5 bases from J, the gap between germline ends came to 31 bases. The CDR3 loop is CASSPTDVRGGPRYRDTQYF. The CDR3 DNA reads as TGTGCCAGCAGCCCGACGGACGTCCGCGGGGGCCCTCGGTATAGAGATACGCAGTATTTT.

The V gene is TRBV7-3, the J gene TRBJ2-7; TRBD2 agrees at 10 bases. CDR3 size: 16 residues. CDR1 and CDR2 from the germline V gene are SGHTA and FQGTGA. V was clipped by 4 bases and J by 0 bases; unmatched bases: 6. The CDR3 loop is CASSSHSSGSSYEQYF. In DNA form, the CDR3 reads TGTGCCAGCAGCTCCCACTCTAGCGGGAGCTCCTACGAGCAGTACTTC.

The chain joins TRBV6-2 or TRBV6-3 to TRBJ2-5, with D hard to call. Germline CDR1 MNHEY, CDR2 SVGEGT. With 4 bases removed from V and 4 bases from J, the gap between germline ends came to 22 bases. The CDR3 is 17 amino acids. The DNA for the CDR3 is TGTGCCAGCAGTTTAAACCAGGCGCGCGCCGCAGGAGAGACCCAGTACTTC. As protein: CASSLNQARAAGETQYF.

J is TRBJ1-4 and V is TRBV18; D not certain. Germline lookup yields CDR1 KGHSH and CDR2 LQKENI. This CDR3 is built from 15 residues. The ends were cut back, 4 bases at V and 5 bases at J, with 14 bases in the middle. The CDR3 sequence is CASSRTTGINEKLFF. CDR3 coding DNA: TGTGCCAGCTCACGGACCACGGGGATAAATGAAAAACTGTTTTTT.

The rearrangement joins TRBV7-2 to TRBJ1-1; D gene uncertain. Germline loops: CDR1 SGHTA, CDR2 FQGNSA. V was clipped by 5 bases and J by 0 bases, with 10 bases between them. This CDR3 has 14 residues. The CDR3 nucleotides read TGTGCCAGCAGCCAATTAACATTGAACACTGAAGCTTTCTTT. Translated, it gives CASSQLTLNTEAFF.

This clone was recorded once. V and J are TRBV7-2 and TRBJ2-1; D might be TRBD2 (6 bases). Trimming cost V 5 bases and J 1 base, with 6 bases left between them. Germline CDR1 is SGHTA and CDR2 is FQGNSA. The CDR3 spans 13 residues. This CDR3 is CASSGGSYNEQFF. Written as DNA, the CDR3 is TGTGCCAGCAGCGGGGGGTCCTACAATGAGCAGTTCTTC.

In its sample, this clone was seen a few times. The chain carries TRBV19 and TRBJ1-6; TRBD1 aligns across 9 bases. V lost 4 bases, J lost 10 bases, and 11 bases stayed unmatched. This CDR3 is built from 16 residues. Germline lookup yields CDR1 LNHDA and CDR2 SQIVND (reference sequence). CDR3 protein: CASSTETGGFSSPLHF. The CDR3 coding sequence is TGTGCCAGTAGTACAGAAACAGGGGGCTTTTCATCACCCCTCCACTTT.

The gene calls are TRBV19 and TRBJ2-5; perhaps TRBD2 as D (6 bases). Germline V lookup: CDR1 LNHDA, CDR2 SQIVND (reference sequence). This CDR3 is built from 13 residues. Trimming pared 3 bases from V and 1 base from J, leaving 6 bases between. CDR3 protein: CASSMGLQETQYF. CDR3 sequence (DNA): TGTGCCAGTAGTATGGGACTCCAAGAGACCCAGTACTTC.

This clone was counted a single time. The chain carries TRBV7-9 and TRBJ1-1; 9 positions agree with TRBD1. The V gene's germline CDR1 is SEHNR and CDR2 FQNEAQ (reference sequence). Losses at the gene ends were 4 bases for V and 5 bases for J; bases not matched to a gene: 11. The CDR3 contains 16 residues. The CDR3 here is CASSSRRATGGTEAFF. In nucleotides, the CDR3 is TGTGCCAGCAGCTCCCGGAGGGCGACAGGGGGAACTGAAGCTTTCTTT.

The CDR3 nucleotides read TGTGCCAGCAGCTTGGCCGGGGGGGCGTCTGGGGCCAACGTCCTGACTTTC. This codes for CASSLAGGASGANVLTF. The rearrangement uses TRBV5-6 and TRBJ2-6, with 8 bases matching TRBD2. Per germline, CDR1 SGHDT and CDR2 YYEEEE. V was clipped by 0 bases and J by 1 base; unmatched bases: 3. This CDR3 region has 17 residues.

The chain employs TRBV27 and TRBJ2-1; 9 positions match TRBD1. The CDR3 extends over 17 amino acids. The V segment lost 2 bases and the J segment 4 bases; nucleotides outside the gene matches: 9. CDR1 and CDR2 from the germline V gene are MNHEY and SMNVEV (reference sequence). CDR3 in amino acids: CASSLGWLGQGYNEQFF. The CDR3 coding sequence is TGTGCCAGCAGTTTAGGGTGGTTGGGACAGGGTTACAATGAGCAGTTCTTC.